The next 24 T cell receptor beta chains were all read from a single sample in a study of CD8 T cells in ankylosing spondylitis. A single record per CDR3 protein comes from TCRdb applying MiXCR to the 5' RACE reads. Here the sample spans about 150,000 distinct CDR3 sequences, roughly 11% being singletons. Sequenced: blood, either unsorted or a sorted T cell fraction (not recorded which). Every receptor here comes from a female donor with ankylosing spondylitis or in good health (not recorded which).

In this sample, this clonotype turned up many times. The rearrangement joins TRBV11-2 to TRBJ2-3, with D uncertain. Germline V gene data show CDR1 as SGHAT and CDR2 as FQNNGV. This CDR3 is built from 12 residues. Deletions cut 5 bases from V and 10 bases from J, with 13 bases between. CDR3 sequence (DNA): TGTGCCAGCAGCCCGCCCAGTAGTCCGCAGTATTTT. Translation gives CASSPPSSPQYF.

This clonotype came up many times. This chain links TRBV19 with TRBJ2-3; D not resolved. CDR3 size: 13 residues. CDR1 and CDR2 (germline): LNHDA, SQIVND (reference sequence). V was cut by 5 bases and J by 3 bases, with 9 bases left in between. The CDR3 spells CASSDQGTDTQYF. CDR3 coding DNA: TGTGCCAGTAGTGATCAAGGAACAGATACGCAGTATTTT.

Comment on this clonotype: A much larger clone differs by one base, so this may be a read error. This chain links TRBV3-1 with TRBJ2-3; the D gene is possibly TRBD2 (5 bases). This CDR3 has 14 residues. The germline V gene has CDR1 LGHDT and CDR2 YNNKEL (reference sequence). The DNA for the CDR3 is TGTGCCAGCAGCCAAGAAGTTGGCCGGGATACGCAGGATTTT. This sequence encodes CASSQEVGRDTQDF.

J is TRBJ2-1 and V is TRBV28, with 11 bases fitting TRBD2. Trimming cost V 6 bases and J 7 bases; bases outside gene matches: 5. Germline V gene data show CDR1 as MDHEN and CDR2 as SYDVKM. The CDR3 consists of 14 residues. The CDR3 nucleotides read TGTGCCAGCAGGCTTAGCGGGAGGGCGAATGAGCAGTTCTTC. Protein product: CASRLSGRANEQFF. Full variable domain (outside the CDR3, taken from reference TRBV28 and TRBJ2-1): DVKVTQSSRYLVKRTGEKVFLECVQDMDHENMFWYRQDPGLGLRLIYFSYDVKMKEKGDIPEGYSVSREKKERFSLILESASTNQTSMYLCASRLSGRANEQFFGPGTRLTVL.

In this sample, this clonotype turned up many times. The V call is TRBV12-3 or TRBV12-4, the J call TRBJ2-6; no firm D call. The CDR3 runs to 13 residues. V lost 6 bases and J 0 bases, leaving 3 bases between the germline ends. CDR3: CASRGSGANVLTF. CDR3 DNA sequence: TGTGCCAGCAGGGGCTCTGGGGCCAACGTCCTGACTTTC.

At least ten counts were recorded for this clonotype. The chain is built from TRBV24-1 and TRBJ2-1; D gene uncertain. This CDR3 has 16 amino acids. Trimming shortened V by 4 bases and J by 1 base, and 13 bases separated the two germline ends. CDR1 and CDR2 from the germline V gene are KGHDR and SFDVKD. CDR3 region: CATSDTDGLSYNEQFF. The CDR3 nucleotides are TGTGCCACCAGTGACACCGACGGATTGTCCTACAATGAGCAGTTCTTC.

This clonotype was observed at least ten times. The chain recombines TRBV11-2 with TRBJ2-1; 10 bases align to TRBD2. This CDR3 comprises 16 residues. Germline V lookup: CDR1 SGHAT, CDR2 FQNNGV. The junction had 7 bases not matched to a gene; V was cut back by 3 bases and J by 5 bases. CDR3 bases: TGTGCCAGCAGCTTTCAGACTAGCGGGCTAAACAATGAGCAGTTCTTC. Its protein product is CASSFQTSGLNNEQFF.

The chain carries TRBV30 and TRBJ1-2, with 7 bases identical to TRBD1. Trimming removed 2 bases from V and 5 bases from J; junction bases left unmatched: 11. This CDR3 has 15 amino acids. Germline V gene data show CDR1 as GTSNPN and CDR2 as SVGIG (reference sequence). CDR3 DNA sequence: TGTGCCTGGAGTACCAAGACAGGGAGGTATTATGGCTACACCTTC. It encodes CAWSTKTGRYYGYTF.

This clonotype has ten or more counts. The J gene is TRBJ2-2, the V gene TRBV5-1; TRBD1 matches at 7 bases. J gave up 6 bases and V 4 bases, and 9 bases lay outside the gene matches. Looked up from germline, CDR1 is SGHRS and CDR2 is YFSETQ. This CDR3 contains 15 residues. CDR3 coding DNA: TGCGCCAGCAGCCTGACAGGGTCTTGGCCCGGGGAGCTGTTTTTT. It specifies CASSLTGSWPGELFF.

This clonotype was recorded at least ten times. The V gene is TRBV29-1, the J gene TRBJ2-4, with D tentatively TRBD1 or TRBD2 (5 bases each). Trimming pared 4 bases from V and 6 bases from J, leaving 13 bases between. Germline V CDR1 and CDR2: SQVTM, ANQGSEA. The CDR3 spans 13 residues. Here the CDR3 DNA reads TGCAGCGTTGTGAAGGGTGGGGGAAACATTCAGTACTTC. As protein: CSVVKGGGNIQYF.

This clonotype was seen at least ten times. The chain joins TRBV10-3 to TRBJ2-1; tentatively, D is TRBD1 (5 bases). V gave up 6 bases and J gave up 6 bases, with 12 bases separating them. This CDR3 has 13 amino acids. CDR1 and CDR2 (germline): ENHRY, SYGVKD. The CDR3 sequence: CAISSTGSNEQFF. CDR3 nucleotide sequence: TGTGCCATCAGCTCAACAGGAAGCAATGAGCAGTTCTTC.

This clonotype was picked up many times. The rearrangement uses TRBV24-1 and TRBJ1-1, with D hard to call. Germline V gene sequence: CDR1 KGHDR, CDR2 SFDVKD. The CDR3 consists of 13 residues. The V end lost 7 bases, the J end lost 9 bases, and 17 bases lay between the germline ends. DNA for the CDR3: TGTGCCACCAGCCCGCGCCGCAGCGGAAAAGCTTTCTTT. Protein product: CATSPRRSGKAFF.

DNA of the CDR3: TGTGCCAGCAGCCCGGGACAGGGACCCTACGAGCAGTACTTC. It specifies CASSPGQGPYEQYF. This chain connects TRBV3-1 to TRBJ2-7, with 9 positions matching TRBD1. This CDR3 region has 14 residues. The junction had 3 bases not matched to a gene; V was cut back by 4 bases and J by 2 bases. Germline CDR1 LGHDT, CDR2 YNNKEL (reference sequence).

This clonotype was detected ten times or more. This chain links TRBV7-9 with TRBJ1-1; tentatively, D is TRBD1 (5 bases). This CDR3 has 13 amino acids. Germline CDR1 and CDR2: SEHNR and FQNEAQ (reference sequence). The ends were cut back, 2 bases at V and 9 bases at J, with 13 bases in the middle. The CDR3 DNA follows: TGTGCCAGCAGCTTACGCCAGGGAGGACAAGCTTTCTTT. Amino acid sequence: CASSLRQGGQAFF.

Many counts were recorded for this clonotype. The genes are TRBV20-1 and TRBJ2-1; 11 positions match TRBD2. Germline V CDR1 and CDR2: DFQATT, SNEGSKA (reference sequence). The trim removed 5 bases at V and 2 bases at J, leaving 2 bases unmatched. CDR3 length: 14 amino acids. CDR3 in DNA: TGCAGTGCTCGACTAGCGGGACCCTACAATGAGCAGTTCTTC. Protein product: CSARLAGPYNEQFF.

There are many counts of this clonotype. Here the CDR3 reads CASRNRDPLHETQYF. CDR3 DNA sequence: TGTGCCAGCAGAAACCGGGACCCCCTCCACGAGACCCAGTACTTC. This chain links TRBV12-3 or TRBV12-4 with TRBJ2-5; possibly TRBD1 or TRBD2 for D (5 bases each). The ends were cut back, 6 bases at V and 5 bases at J, with 19 bases in the middle. The CDR3 covers 15 residues.

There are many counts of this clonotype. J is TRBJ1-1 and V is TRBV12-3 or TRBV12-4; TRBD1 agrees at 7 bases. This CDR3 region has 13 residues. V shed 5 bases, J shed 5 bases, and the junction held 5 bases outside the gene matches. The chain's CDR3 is CASSTGEWTEAFF. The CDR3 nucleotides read TGTGCCAGCAGTACAGGGGAATGGACTGAAGCTTTCTTT.

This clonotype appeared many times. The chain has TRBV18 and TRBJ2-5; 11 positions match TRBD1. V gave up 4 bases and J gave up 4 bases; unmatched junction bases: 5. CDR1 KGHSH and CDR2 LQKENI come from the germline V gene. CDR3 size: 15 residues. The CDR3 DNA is TGTGCCAGCTCACGTTCCGGGACAGGGGGAGAGACCCAGTACTTC. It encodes CASSRSGTGGETQYF.

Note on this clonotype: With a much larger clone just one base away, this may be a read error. CDR3 loop: CAGSYSLAAYEQYF. DNA of the CDR3: TGTGCCGGCAGTTACTCTCTAGCGGCCTACGAGCAGTACTTC. The chain uses TRBV6-5 and TRBJ2-7; 7 nucleotides agree with TRBD2. From germline, CDR1 is MNHEY and CDR2 SVGAGI. CDR3 length equals 14 residues.

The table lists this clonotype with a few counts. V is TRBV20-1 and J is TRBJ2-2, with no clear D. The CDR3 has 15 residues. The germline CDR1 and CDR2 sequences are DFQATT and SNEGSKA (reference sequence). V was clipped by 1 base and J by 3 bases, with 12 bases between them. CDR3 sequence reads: CSARGLQSYTGELFF. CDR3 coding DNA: TGCAGTGCTAGAGGCCTCCAGAGTTACACCGGGGAGCTGTTTTTT.

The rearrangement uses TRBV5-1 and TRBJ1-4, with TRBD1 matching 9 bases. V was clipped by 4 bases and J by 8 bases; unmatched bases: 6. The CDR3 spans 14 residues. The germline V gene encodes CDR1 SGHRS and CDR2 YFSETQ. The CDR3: CASSTGQGEEKLFF. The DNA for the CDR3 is TGCGCCAGCAGCACGGGACAGGGCGAGGAAAAACTGTTTTTT.

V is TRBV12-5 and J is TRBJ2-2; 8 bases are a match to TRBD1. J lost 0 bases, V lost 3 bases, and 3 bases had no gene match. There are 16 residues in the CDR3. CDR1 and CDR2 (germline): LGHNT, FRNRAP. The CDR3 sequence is CASGFPGGPNTGELFF. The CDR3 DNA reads TGTGCTAGTGGTTTCCCAGGGGGCCCGAACACCGGGGAGCTGTTTTTT.

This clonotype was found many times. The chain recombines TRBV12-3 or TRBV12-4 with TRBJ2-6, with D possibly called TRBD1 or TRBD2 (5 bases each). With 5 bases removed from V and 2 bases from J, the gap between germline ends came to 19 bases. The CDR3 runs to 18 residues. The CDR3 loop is CASSRRAGSQAGANVLTF. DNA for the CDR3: TGTGCCAGCAGTCGCAGGGCAGGGAGTCAGGCTGGGGCCAACGTCCTGACTTTC.

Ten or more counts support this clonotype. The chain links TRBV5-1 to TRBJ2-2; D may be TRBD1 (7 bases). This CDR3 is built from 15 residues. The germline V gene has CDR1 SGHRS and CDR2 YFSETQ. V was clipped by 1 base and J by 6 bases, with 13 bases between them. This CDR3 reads CASSLRQGGPGELFF. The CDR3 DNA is TGCGCCAGCAGCTTGAGACAGGGAGGTCCCGGGGAGCTGTTTTTT.